This T cell receptor (beta chain) came from a study of cytomegalovirus exposure and HLA in healthy donors. The CDR3 is 13 residues long. Germline V lookup: CDR1 SGHTA, CDR2 FQGNSA. V gave up 5 bases and J gave up 2 bases, with 9 bases separating them. The PCR ran on 60 Vbeta and 13 Jbeta primers. Profiled with immunoSEQ multiplex PCR; TCRdb holds only in-frame clones, not every one. The sample holds about 180,000 clones, about 80% seen once. Specimen: PBMCs. The rearrangement links TRBV7-2 to TRBJ2-5; a weak D match, TRBD2 (5 bases). The source is a woman in her 30s in good health and CMV-seronegative. The chain's CDR3 is CASSLRTQETQYF. Here the CDR3 DNA reads TGTGCCAGCAGCCTCCGGACTCAAGAGACCCAGTACTTC.